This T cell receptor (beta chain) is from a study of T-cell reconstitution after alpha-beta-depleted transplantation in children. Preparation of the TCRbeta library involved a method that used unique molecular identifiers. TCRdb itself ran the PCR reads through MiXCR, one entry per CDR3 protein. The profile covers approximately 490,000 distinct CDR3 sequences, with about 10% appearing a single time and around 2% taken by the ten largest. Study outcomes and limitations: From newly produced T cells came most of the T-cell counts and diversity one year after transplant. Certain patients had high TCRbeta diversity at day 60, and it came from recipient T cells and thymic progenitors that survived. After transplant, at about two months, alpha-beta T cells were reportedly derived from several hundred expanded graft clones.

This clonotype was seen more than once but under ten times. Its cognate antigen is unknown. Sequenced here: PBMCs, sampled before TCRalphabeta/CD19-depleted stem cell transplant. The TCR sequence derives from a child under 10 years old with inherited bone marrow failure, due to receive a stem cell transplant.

The CDR3 nucleotides read TGCAGTGCTAGTGGCTTCGACAGGGAACGGTCCTACGAGCAGTACTTC. Protein sequence: CSASGFDRERSYEQYF. This chain joins TRBV20-1 and TRBJ2-7; TRBD1 agrees at 7 bases. V lost 3 bases, J lost 1 base, and 12 bases stayed unmatched. This CDR3 is built from 16 residues. Germline lookup yields CDR1 DFQATT and CDR2 SNEGSKA (reference sequence).